This TCR beta chain was identified in a study of cytomegalovirus exposure and HLA in healthy donors. The study ran its PCR with 60 Vbeta and 13 Jbeta primers. Measured with immunoSEQ multiplex PCR; TCRdb has only the in-frame clones, and not every one. The sample gives roughly 120,000 clones, 77% of which show up once; 5.8% is in the top ten. The CDR3 contains 14 residues. Germline CDR1 SGHRS, CDR2 YFSETQ. V was clipped by 3 bases and J by 8 bases; unmatched bases: 8. This clone was seen a few times. V gene TRBV5-1 combines with J gene TRBJ1-3, with TRBD1 matching 7 bases. The receptor was derived from a man aged 18 to 30 in good health and CMV-seropositive. Specimen: PBMCs. CDR3 in amino acids: CASSSTGVGDTIYF. The CDR3 coding sequence is TGCGCCAGCAGCTCAACAGGGGTCGGCGACACCATATATTTT.